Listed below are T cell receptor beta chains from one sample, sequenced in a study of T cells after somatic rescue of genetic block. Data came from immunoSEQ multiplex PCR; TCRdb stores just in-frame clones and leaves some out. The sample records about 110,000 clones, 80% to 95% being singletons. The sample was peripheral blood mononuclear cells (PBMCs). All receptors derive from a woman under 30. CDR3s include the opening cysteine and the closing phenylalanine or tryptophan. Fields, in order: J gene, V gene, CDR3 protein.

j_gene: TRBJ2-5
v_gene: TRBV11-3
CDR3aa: CASSQEWETQYF

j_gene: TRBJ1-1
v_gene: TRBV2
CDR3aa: CASSGVRDSTRRAFF

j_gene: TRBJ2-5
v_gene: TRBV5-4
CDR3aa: CASSLGLQETQYF

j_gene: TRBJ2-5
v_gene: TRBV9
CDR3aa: CASSVGEWTQETQYF

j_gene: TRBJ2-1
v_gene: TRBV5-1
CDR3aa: CASRKRLAGDNEQFF

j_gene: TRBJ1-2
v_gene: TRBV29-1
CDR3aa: CSVLMGGSGYTF

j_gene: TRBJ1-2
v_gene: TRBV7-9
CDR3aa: CASSVTAGPYGYTF

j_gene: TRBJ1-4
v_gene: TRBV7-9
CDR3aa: CASSLVTNEKLFF

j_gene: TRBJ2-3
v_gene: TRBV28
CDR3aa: CASSLFGGTDTQYF

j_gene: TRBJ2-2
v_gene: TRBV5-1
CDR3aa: CASSIMGTGELFF

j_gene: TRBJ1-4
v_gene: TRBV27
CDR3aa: CASSKRTPPDNEKLFF

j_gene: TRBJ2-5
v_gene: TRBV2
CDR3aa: CASRGLAGGPWYF

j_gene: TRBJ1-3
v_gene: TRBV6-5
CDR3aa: CASSYSTVGPGNTIYF

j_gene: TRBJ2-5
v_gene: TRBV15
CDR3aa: CATSRDWAGETQYF

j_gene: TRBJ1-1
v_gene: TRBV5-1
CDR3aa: CASSFGGNTEAFF

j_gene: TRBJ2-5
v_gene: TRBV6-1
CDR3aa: CATTGGEGWETQYF

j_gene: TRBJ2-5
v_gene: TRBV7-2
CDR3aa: CASSPSLVQETQYF

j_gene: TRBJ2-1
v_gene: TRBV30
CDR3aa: CAWGGPEQFF

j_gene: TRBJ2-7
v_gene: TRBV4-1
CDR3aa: CASSQSSSYEQYF